This entry lists 21 T cell receptor beta chains sequenced from one sample in a study of shared clonotypes between healthy human individuals. Measured with immunoSEQ multiplex PCR; TCRdb has only the in-frame clones, and not every one. The sample carries around 2.1 million clones, 85% to 95% recorded once. The naive CD8 subset, CD45RO-negative cells positively selected for CCR7, excluded terminally differentiated effector memory CD45RA+ cells. The sample comprised naive CD8+ T cells from PBMCs. All receptors derive from a man between 18 and 29 years old in good health. Some clones in this sample may be carry-over from other donors' samples.

The chain employs TRBV7-8 and TRBJ2-3; TRBD1 agrees at 9 bases. Germline V gene data show CDR1 as SGHVS and CDR2 as FQNEAQ. The CDR3 covers 15 residues. V dropped 4 bases and J dropped 5; count of bases not matched to a gene: 7. The CDR3 sequence is CASSWTGASGDTQYF. For the CDR3, the DNA is TGTGCCAGCAGCTGGACAGGGGCGTCAGGAGATACGCAGTATTTT.

The V and J genes are TRBV28 and TRBJ1-2, with no clear D. The CDR3 length is 15 residues. The germline V gene encodes CDR1 MDHEN and CDR2 SYDVKM. Trimming left V 5 bases short and J 2 bases short, with 15 bases between. The CDR3 DNA reads TGTGCCAGCAGTACTCGGGGAATCGTGAACTATGGCTACACCTTC. Translating gives CASSTRGIVNYGYTF.

This chain uses TRBV11-2 with TRBJ2-1, with D unclear. With 6 bases removed from V and 8 bases from J, the gap between germline ends came to 17 bases. CDR3 length: 14 amino acids. Looked up from germline, CDR1 is SGHAT and CDR2 is FQNNGV. CDR3 loop: CASRQPGWADEQFF. The CDR3 DNA is TGTGCCAGCAGGCAACCCGGATGGGCGGATGAGCAGTTCTTC.

The gene calls are TRBV27 and TRBJ2-7, with D perhaps given as TRBD1 or TRBD2 (5 bases each). The length of the CDR3 is 14 residues. Deletions cut 5 bases from V and 3 bases from J, with 14 bases between. CDR1 and CDR2 from the germline V gene are MNHEY and SMNVEV (reference sequence). CDR3 loop: CASSNRDGYYEQYF. CDR3 nucleotide sequence: TGTGCCAGCAGTAACCGGGACGGATACTACGAGCAGTACTTC.

This sequence joins TRBV6-1 and TRBJ1-5, with TRBD1 matching over 9 bases. CDR3 length equals 15 residues. Trimming at V came to 6 bases and at J to 2 bases, leaving 5 bases not matched to a gene. Germline V gene data show CDR1 as MNHNS and CDR2 as SASEGT. The CDR3 DNA reads TGTGCCAGCAGCTCGGACAGGGGCGGCAATCAGCCCCAGCATTTT. Translated, it gives CASSSDRGGNQPQHF.

This clone has only one observation. This sequence joins TRBV28 and TRBJ2-2, with 7 bases aligning to TRBD1. The CDR3 is 15 residues long. Germline V gene sequence: CDR1 MDHEN, CDR2 SYDVKM. V shed 6 bases and J 4 bases; nucleotides not matched to a gene: 8. CDR3 nucleotide sequence: TGTGCCAGCAGCGAACAGGGGTCGGGCACCGGGGAGCTGTTTTTT. Residues: CASSEQGSGTGELFF. The full variable domain, completed using reference TRBV28 and TRBJ2-2, is DVKVTQSSRYLVKRTGEKVFLECVQDMDHENMFWYRQDPGLGLRLIYFSYDVKMKEKGDIPEGYSVSREKKERFSLILESASTNQTSMYLCASSEQGSGTGELFFGEGSRLTVL.

This clone came up a few times. The CDR3 nucleotides are TGTGCCAGCAGTTACTCGATATCTGCTGAAGCTTTCTTT. Residues: CASSYSISAEAFF. The V call is TRBV6-5, the J call TRBJ1-1, with D unresolved. CDR3 length equals 13 residues. V lost 0 bases, J lost 6 bases, and 8 bases lay in between. Germline assignment: CDR1 MNHEY and CDR2 SVGAGI.

On this clone: This sample also contains other DNA sequences that code for the same CDR3. The J gene is TRBJ2-1, the V gene TRBV27, with 11 bases lining up with TRBD2. Germline CDR1 is MNHEY and CDR2 is SMNVEV (reference sequence). There are 15 residues in the CDR3. The ends lost 3 bases at V and 7 bases at J; junction bases unmatched: 5. CDR3 nucleotides: TGTGCCAGCAGTTTCGGACTAGCGGGCTTTAATGAGCAGTTCTTC. It codes for CASSFGLAGFNEQFF.

J is TRBJ2-3 and V is TRBV27; 16 positions agree with TRBD2. The CDR3 extends over 20 amino acids. CDR1 and CDR2 from the germline V gene are MNHEY and SMNVEV (reference sequence). Trimming cost V 5 bases and J 2 bases; bases outside gene matches: 13. CDR3 nucleotides: TGTGCCAGCAGTCAAAATACCCAGGGACTAGCGGGAGGGCCCACAGATACGCAGTATTTT. It translates to CASSQNTQGLAGGPTDTQYF.

The chain has TRBV6-6 and TRBJ2-5; D might be TRBD1 or TRBD2, each matching 5 bases. The CDR3 contains 16 residues. Between the trimmed V and J ends, which lost 0 bases and 5 bases, there was a span of 16 bases. Germline loops: CDR1 MNHNY, CDR2 SVGAGI (reference sequence). CDR3 DNA: TGTGCCAGCAGTTACTCGATTCCGGGGAAGGGGGAGACCCAGTACTTC. Its translation: CASSYSIPGKGETQYF.

The J gene is TRBJ2-1, the V gene TRBV28; 10 bases map to TRBD2. CDR1 MDHEN and CDR2 SYDVKM come from the germline V gene. This CDR3 has 17 residues. Trimming cost V 2 bases and J 7 bases; bases outside gene matches: 11. The CDR3 bases are TGTGCCAGCAGTTTACGCGAGCGGGGGGGATCGGAAAATGAGCAGTTCTTC. It is translated as CASSLRERGGSENEQFF.

The chain is built from TRBV29-1 and TRBJ2-1; D is unclear. Germline V gene lookup returns CDR1 SQVTM and CDR2 ANQGSEA. This CDR3 region has 14 residues. V lost 0 bases to trimming and J lost 2 bases, with 8 bases between them. The DNA of the CDR3 is TGCAGCGTTGAAGAGGGGTGGGCCTACAATGAGCAGTTCTTC. Residues: CSVEEGWAYNEQFF.

This chain links TRBV30 with TRBJ1-1, with 9 bases lining up with TRBD1. The J segment lost 8 bases and the V segment lost 0 bases, leaving 7 bases of the junction unmatched. The CDR3 extends over 14 amino acids. Germline V gene lookup returns CDR1 GTSNPN and CDR2 SVGIG (reference sequence). The CDR3 here is CAWSVGTGRAEAFF. The CDR3 DNA reads TGTGCCTGGAGTGTCGGGACAGGGCGGGCGGAAGCTTTCTTT.

This clone was seen a single time. V is TRBV30 and J is TRBJ2-3; tentatively, D is TRBD1 or TRBD2 (5 bases each). This CDR3 region has 16 residues. Between the trimmed V and J ends, which lost 1 base and 4 bases, there was a span of 18 bases. Germline V gene lookup returns CDR1 GTSNPN and CDR2 SVGIG (reference sequence). The CDR3 DNA reads TGTGCCTGGAGTGGGGGACCCTCTGAGACCTCAGATACGCAGTATTTT. This encodes CAWSGGPSETSDTQYF.

The chain recombines TRBV29-1 with TRBJ2-7, with 10 bases identical to TRBD2. The CDR3 sequence is 14 residues long. CDR1 is SQVTM and CDR2 is ANQGSEA in the germline V gene. The trim removed 3 bases at V and 4 bases at J, leaving 6 bases unmatched. The CDR3 bases are TGCAGCGTTGAGAAGCGGGAGGGCCGTTACGAGCAGTACTTC. This sequence encodes CSVEKREGRYEQYF.

The V and J genes are TRBV4-1 and TRBJ1-4; 11 nucleotides agree with TRBD1. J was trimmed by 2 bases and V by 2 bases; bases with no gene match: 7. The CDR3 consists of 18 residues. Per germline, CDR1 MGHRA and CDR2 YSYEKL. The CDR3 bases are TGCGCCAGCAGCCAACCTCGGACAGGGGGCCGGACTAATGAAAAACTGTTTTTT. It encodes CASSQPRTGGRTNEKLFF.

The CDR3 loop is CASSYSDREKRETQYF. For the CDR3, the DNA is TGTGCCAGCAGTTACTCGGACAGGGAGAAGAGAGAGACCCAGTACTTC. The rearrangement links TRBV6-8 to TRBJ2-5; the match to TRBD1 covers 8 bases. The CDR3 has 16 amino acids. V gave up 0 bases and J gave up 4 bases; unmatched junction bases: 7. Germline-derived CDR1 and CDR2 are MNHGY and SAAAGT.

The chain carries TRBV5-8 and TRBJ2-7; the D is unclear. V lost 1 base, J lost 7 bases, and 12 bases lay in between. The CDR3 is made up of 13 amino acids. Germline V lookup: CDR1 SGHTS, CDR2 YDEGEE. The CDR3 DNA is TGTGCCAGCAGCTTGTATGTCGGGCGGGAGCAGTACTTC. It is translated as CASSLYVGREQYF.

This chain joins TRBV7-8 and TRBJ1-2; 7 bases map to TRBD1. Germline CDR1 SGHVS, CDR2 FQNEAQ. There are 15 residues in the CDR3. V was clipped by 2 bases and J by 0 bases; unmatched bases: 3. The CDR3 is CASSLHRGANYGYTF. In DNA form, the CDR3 reads TGTGCCAGCAGCTTACACAGGGGCGCTAACTATGGCTACACCTTC. Using reference TRBV7-8 and TRBJ1-2 for the parts outside the CDR3, the full variable domain is GAGVSQSPRYKVAKRGQDVALRCDPISGHVSLFWYQQALGQGPEFLTYFQNEAQLDKSGLPSDRFFAERPEGSVSTLKIQRTQQEDSAVYLCASSLHRGANYGYTFGSGTRLTVV.

V is TRBV5-6 and J is TRBJ2-7, with TRBD1 identical over 8 bases. Trimming at V came to 3 bases and at J to 2 bases, leaving 4 bases not matched to a gene. This CDR3 has 14 residues. Germline lookup yields CDR1 SGHDT and CDR2 YYEEEE. CDR3 sequence (DNA): TGTGCCAGCAGCTCAGGACAGGGAACCTACGAGCAGTACTTC. Its translation is CASSSGQGTYEQYF.

The DNA of the CDR3 is TGTGCCAGCAGCTTAGTCGCTAGCGGGAGTAAATACGAGCAGTACTTC. Amino acids: CASSLVASGSKYEQYF. The gene calls are TRBV7-6 and TRBJ2-7; 10 nucleotides match TRBD2. CDR1 SGHVS and CDR2 FNYEAQ come from the germline V gene. The CDR3 sequence is 16 residues long. Losses at the gene ends were 1 base for V and 4 bases for J; bases not matched to a gene: 7.